These T cell receptor beta chains were read from a single sample in a study of Graves' ophthalmopathy and Graves' hyperthyroidism. TCRdb re-derived calls from the multiplex PCR reads in MiXCR, one entry per CDR3 protein. Of around 1.1 million distinct CDR3 sequences in the sample, around a third were seen once. Sequencing was performed on peripheral blood or thyroid tissue (not recorded which). All receptors come from an adult man with Graves' hyperthyroidism. CDR3s include the opening cysteine and the closing phenylalanine or tryptophan. The D gene is left open where the match is weak. Size is omitted from some rows. Given values are once, few, many or a class for expanded clones.

>TRBV29-1|NA|TRBJ2-7|many
TGCAGCGTTGGTGGGGGAAAGGGCTACGGCGAGCAGTACTTC
CSVGGGKGYGEQYF
>TRBV7-8|NA|TRBJ2-1|NA
TGTGCCAGCAGCTTAGTTACGGGAGAAGATGATGAGCAGTTCTTC
CASSLVTGEDDEQFF
>TRBV5-1|TRBD1|TRBJ1-2|NA
TGCGCCAGCAGCCAACAACCGGGACAGGGGGATGGCTACACCTTC
CASSQQPGQGDGYTF
>TRBV29-1|NA|TRBJ2-2|many
TGCAGCGCCTGGGCCACCGGGGAGCTGTTTTTT
CSAWATGELFF
>TRBV13|TRBD1|TRBJ2-7|NA
TGTGCCAGCAGCTTAAGGGGGGGGACAGGGGTTTCCTACGAGCAGTACTTC
CASSLRGGTGVSYEQYF
>TRBV7-3|NA|TRBJ2-5|NA
TGTGCCAGCAGGCCCACGGTTAGCCTAGGAACCCAGTACTTC
CASRPTVSLGTQYF
>TRBV28|NA|TRBJ1-5|NA
TGTGCCAGCAGTCGGGAGGGGGTTGAGTGGGGCAATCAGCCCCAGCATTTT
CASSREGVEWGNQPQHF
>TRBV11-3|TRBD1|TRBJ1-5|few
TGTGCCAGCAGCTTAGACCGCCCCCTGGGACAGTACCATCAGCCCCAGCATTTT
CASSLDRPLGQYHQPQHF
>TRBV12-3/TRBV12-4|NA|TRBJ2-7|few
TGTGCCAGCAGCGGCGGGAAGGTGGGTTCACTCTACGAGCAGTACTTC
CASSGGKVGSLYEQYF
>TRBV7-8|NA|TRBJ1-5|many
TGTGCCAGCAGCTTAGCGATTCGGCAGACTAGCTATCAGCCCCAGCATTTT
CASSLAIRQTSYQPQHF
>TRBV24-1|NA|TRBJ2-2|NA
TGTGCCACCACCTCCACGGCTGGTGGTAACGGGGAGCTGTTTTTT
CATTSTAGGNGELFF
>TRBV13|TRBD1|TRBJ1-1|NA
TGTGCCAGCAGCAACTCGGACAGGTTGTACACTGAAGCTTTCTTT
CASSNSDRLYTEAFF
>TRBV24-1|TRBD1|TRBJ2-7|NA
TGTGCCACCAGTGCCGGGACAGGGGGCGCAAGTTACGAGCAGTACTTC
CATSAGTGGASYEQYF
>TRBV19|TRBD1|TRBJ2-3|NA
TGTGCCAGTAGTACCCGGACAGGGGCGGGCACAGATACGCAGTATTTT
CASSTRTGAGTDTQYF
>TRBV10-3|TRBD1|TRBJ1-1|many
TGTGCCATCAGCATCTCCAGTCCGGGACAGGGGGCTTCTGAAGCTTTCTTT
CAISISSPGQGASEAFF
>TRBV3-1|NA|TRBJ2-7|few
TGTGCCAGTGCCAGGTCCTCCTACGAGCAGTACTTC
CASARSSYEQYF
>TRBV19|TRBD2|TRBJ2-3|few
TGTGCCAGTAGATCCGGGACTAGCAAGGGAGATACGCAGTATTTT
CASRSGTSKGDTQYF
>TRBV10-2|NA|TRBJ2-7|many
TGCGCCAGCAGTGAGGACCGGGAGATGGCCTACGAGCAGTACTTC
CASSEDREMAYEQYF
>TRBV29-1|NA|TRBJ2-3|NA
TGCAGCGTTGAAAGGGTAGGGCCAGATACGCAGTATTTT
CSVERVGPDTQYF
>TRBV7-8|TRBD2|TRBJ2-5|many
TGTGCCAGCAGCTTTAGCGGGGAGGCTGGGACCCAGTACTTC
CASSFSGEAGTQYF
>TRBV7-9|TRBD1|TRBJ2-5|NA
TGTGCCAGCAGCGTTGAAGCTCCGGACAGGGGGCGGGAGACCCAGTACTTC
CASSVEAPDRGRETQYF
>TRBV28|NA|TRBJ1-6|NA
TGTGCCAGCAGTACCCGGGACATATCTTCACCCCTCCACTTT
CASSTRDISSPLHF
>TRBV27|TRBD1|TRBJ1-6|few
TGTGCCAGCAGAACCGGGACAGAAAATTCACCCCTCCACTTT
CASRTGTENSPLHF
>TRBV5-1|NA|TRBJ2-2|once
TGCGCCAGCAATTTGCAGCCGGTTGAGAACACCGGGGAGCTGTTTTTT
CASNLQPVENTGELFF
>TRBV19|NA|TRBJ1-5|few
TGTGCCAGTAGTATGAGTGTGGGGATGATCAATCAGCCCCAGCATTTT
CASSMSVGMINQPQHF
>TRBV4-1|TRBD1|TRBJ2-2|few
TGCGCCAGCAGCCAAGATCGGGACAGCGCGAACACCGGGGAGCTGTTTTTT
CASSQDRDSANTGELFF
>TRBV10-3|NA|TRBJ1-2|once
TGTGCCATCGCCCAGGGTTTGGGGTTGAATGGCTACACCTTC
CAIAQGLGLNGYTF
>TRBV9|TRBD1|TRBJ1-3|NA
TGTGCCAGCAGCCCGCGGACAGGGAGAGACGCCATATATTTT
CASSPRTGRDAIYF
>TRBV12-3/TRBV12-4|NA|TRBJ1-6|many
TGTGCCAGCAGTTTAAGACCGACAAGGGGTTATAATTCACCCCTCCACTTT
CASSLRPTRGYNSPLHF
>TRBV10-1|NA|TRBJ1-6|many
TGCGCCAGCAGTGAGTCGATCCGAACGGCGCCATGGGATTCACCCCTCCACTTT
CASSESIRTAPWDSPLHF
>TRBV10-3|NA|TRBJ1-5|NA
TGTGCCATGGCCCTGGAGGGGAGGCGCAATCAGCCCCAGCATTTT
CAMALEGRRNQPQHF
>TRBV15|NA|TRBJ2-7|once
TGTGCCACCAGCAGAGATCCCCGCTACGAGCAGTGCTTC
CATSRDPRYEQCF
>TRBV6-5|NA|TRBJ1-5|NA
TGTGCCAGCAGTTACTCGATTGGGGGATCTGGAGAAACCCAGCATTTT
CASSYSIGGSGETQHF
>TRBV19|TRBD2|TRBJ2-7|many
TGTGCCAGTAGTATAACTAGCGGGGAAGGATACGAGCAGTACTTC
CASSITSGEGYEQYF
>TRBV25-1|NA|TRBJ2-7|NA
NA
CASSIYLCSVVWRRKDSYEQYF
>TRBV5-1|TRBD1|TRBJ1-1|many
TGCGCCAGCTCACCCCCGGGACAGGGTCGCACTGAAGCTTTCTTT
CASSPPGQGRTEAFF